This TCR beta chain emerged from a study of CD8+ T cells in alopecia areata. Germline loops: CDR1 MDHEN, CDR2 SYDVKM. The CDR3 runs to 12 residues. J was trimmed by 4 bases and V by 9 bases; bases with no gene match: 2. Findings and caveats of the study: With one nonresponder, baseline CD8+ expansion's link to response remains uncertain.

A remark on this clone: The antigen is undetermined.

The authors extracted RNA and reverse transcribed it into cDNA as the sequencing template. The protocol was immunoSEQ multiplex PCR, while the TCRdb copy is restricted to in-frame clones and leaves out a portion. The sample shows around 4,600 clones, 50% to 70% of them seen only once. Treatment specified: oral pan-JAK inhibitor, 5-10 mg twice daily. Peripheral blood and lesional scalp punch biopsies were taken from alopecia areata patients. Here the sequenced sample was skin, taken at week 4, from a patient treated with tofacitinib. The clonotype comes from a human donor with alopecia areata. The V call is TRBV28, the J call TRBJ1-3; TRBD1 aligns across 8 bases. The CDR3 DNA reads as TGTGCCAGTTGGGACAGGGGAAACACCATATATTTT. Encoded protein: CASWDRGNTIYF. The full variable domain, its missing parts supplied by reference TRBV28 and TRBJ1-3, is DVKVTQSSRYLVKRTGEKVFLECVQDMDHENMFWYRQDPGLGLRLIYFSYDVKMKEKGDIPEGYSVSREKKERFSLILESASTNQTSMYLCASWDRGNTIYFGEGSWLTVV.